The entry that follows covers one T cell receptor beta chain sequence. This sample was taken from a study of Ad26.COV2.S vaccination and SARS-CoV-2 variants. The data were produced by immunoSEQ multiplex PCR, yet TCRdb's version contains in-frame clones alone and is incomplete. The sample shows fewer than 600,000 clones, about 89% of them seen only once. The CDR3 totals 13 residues. Germline V gives CDR1 MNHNS, CDR2 SASEGT. After removal of 3 bases from V and 8 bases from J, the junction contained 5 bases not matched to a gene. Treatment of the sample: roughly 20 received Ad26.COV2.S at low or high dose, single or two shots; five or six received placebo; per-sample allocation not given. Repertoires come from day 63 after the first vaccine or placebo injection.

The source is a person aged 18-65 years who received the Ad26.COV2.S COVID-19 vaccine or a placebo. The chain carries TRBV6-1 and TRBJ1-2; 8 bases are shared with TRBD1. Sample: peripheral blood, taken in a trial of Ad26.COV2.S vaccine versus placebo. The CDR3 spells CASSDSTGDGYTF. As DNA, the CDR3 is TGTGCCAGCAGTGATTCGACAGGGGACGGCTACACCTTC.